This T cell receptor (beta chain) was captured in a study of T cells after yellow fever vaccination (dated by TCRdb to about 2019). In terms of the full investigation: The SMART-Seq v4 Ultra Low Input RNA kit was used to prepare libraries from fractions with low cell numbers. Bulk PBMC replicates and cell subsets were isolated from blood drawn at multiple timepoints before and after both primary and secondary immunization. To follow T-cell clones before and after primary and booster YFV17D yellow fever vaccination, bulk TCR alpha and beta repertoires were sequenced over time. Two healthy male donors, one aged 18 to 30 and one aged 30 to 40 years, were included in the cohort. Here is what the overall study found, with its caveats: A small share of clonotypes occurred in both CD4 and CD8 compartments, likely arising from convergent recombination. Only a couple of donors were included in the study, so the extent to which the findings can be generalized is limited. Computational filtering was needed because FACS-sorted repertoires could contain abundant contaminating clonotypes from the bulk population. The secondary T-cell response was found to be weaker but faster than the primary response, with a peak reached on day 5 rather than on day 15. Most clones expanded after primary vaccination (about 96% of CD4 and 70% to 90% of CD8) were re-detected after the booster, suggesting that broad memory maintenance occurred.

The listed sequencing device is Illumina NovaSeq 6000. TCR cDNA was synthesized by 5'RACE template switching, through which a universal primer site and unique molecular identifiers were introduced. Priming for cDNA synthesis came from both the TCR alpha and TCR beta constant segments. Library amplification involved two PCR steps, and the second step added sample barcodes and sequencing adapters. Libraries were sequenced on Illumina HiSeq 2500 (2x100 bp) or NovaSeq (2x150 bp). For the original study's pipeline: Reads were demultiplexed and collapsed into UMI consensus sequences with MIGEC, and V(D)J alignment was performed with MiXCR. Clonotypes responding to the vaccine were identified with edgeR on replicate PBMC samples, with the criteria of FDR below 0.01 and a log2 fold change above 5 up to day 15. Each bulk clonotype was labeled CD4 or CD8 based on which sequenced repertoire, CD4 or CD8, contained the clonotype at higher abundance. In-frame beta chains were kept once TCRdb had trimmed the public reads at Q25 with fastp and called clones with MiXCR. All rows with the same CDR3 protein become a single entry with the most common DNA and genes. The V and J calls were determined by TCRdb, not by the authors. The sample has approximately 450,000 distinct CDR3 sequences on record, roughly 20% of them singletons. The ten biggest clones cover 15% to 20% of the sample.

The CDR3 runs 15 residues from the cysteine to the phenylalanine. The only DNA kept is the CDR3, 45 bases in frame from the first base. The trim is 5 bases for V and 5 bases for J, with a gap of 18 bases between the germline ends. The germline V gene supplies CDR1 MDHEN and CDR2 SYDVKM. According to the study, the label for this sample's treatment or condition signals: live attenuated yellow fever vaccine strain. At each blood-draw timepoint, two biological replicates of bulk PBMCs were collected. PBMCs were isolated from peripheral blood using a standard Ficoll-Paque protocol. RNA was extracted with TriZol from bulk PBMCs, CD4 and CD8 fractions, and dextramer-positive and dextramer-negative fractions. Of note for this clonotype: Its recognized antigen is unknown. No much larger clone is present one base from it, and per-base qualities are unavailable.

The rearrangement joined TRBV28 to TRBJ2-5; TRBD2 might be the D gene, on 6 matching bases. This clonotype was sampled from a man between 18 and 35 years old who received the YFV17D yellow fever vaccine. The sequencing used PBMCs, collected before the yellow fever booster vaccination. The CDR3 reads CASSERDGGKETQYF. The nucleotide sequence reads as follows: TGTGCCAGCAGTGAAAGGGACGGCGGGAAGGAGACCCAGTACTTC.